This paragraph covers one T cell receptor (beta chain) sequence. The antigen is not known. The data derive from a study of cytomegalovirus exposure and HLA in healthy donors. PCR amplification relied on 60 Vbeta primers (plus 13 Jbeta primers). Sequencing used immunoSEQ multiplex PCR; TCRdb keeps in-frame clones, though not all of them. The sample totals approximately 70,000 clones. Notes on the study in general: In a later analysis, a missense DCLRE1C variant was linked to TCR beta V- and J-gene trimming.

V was pared by 0 bases and J by 5 bases, with 14 bases between. This CDR3 region has 15 residues. Germline CDR1 reads SGDLS; CDR2 reads YYNGEE. This TCR came from a woman aged 25 to 39 in good health and CMV-seronegative. This sequence joins TRBV9 and TRBJ2-5; TRBD2 is a possible D gene (6 bases). Source material: PBMCs. CDR3 DNA sequence: TGTGCCAGCAGCGTAGTGCCGGGGAGGACGGAGACCCAGTACTTC. Residues: CASSVVPGRTETQYF.